The rows below give T cell receptor beta chains drawn from one sample of a study of identical twins. MiXCR was run by TCRdb on the 5' RACE reads, yielding one entry per CDR3 protein. Of 450,000 or so distinct CDR3 sequences listed, 24% were seen once; the top ten hold approximately 2.9%. The same data also contributed to another study, on T cells expressing NK-cell markers.

Sequenced material: CD4+ T cells sorted from blood. The receptor source for this set is a woman aged 18-29 years in good health. CDR3s include the opening cysteine and the closing phenylalanine or tryptophan. Fields, in order: clone size, J gene, V gene, CDR3 length, D gene, CDR3 DNA, CDR3 protein. The D gene is left open where the match is weak. For some rows the clone size is stated as once, few or many, or as a class when expanded; others skip it.

>-|TRBJ2-2|TRBV6-2/TRBV6-3|13|-
TGTGCCAGCAGTGATACGAGGACCGGGGAGCTGTTTTTT
CASSDTRTGELFF
>-|TRBJ2-7|TRBV19|19|TRBD1
TGTGCCAGTAGTAGCCAATCTCGACAGGGGGGACCCCCCTCCTACGAGCAGTACTTC
CASSSQSRQGGPPSYEQYF
>many|TRBJ2-1|TRBV10-3|13|-
TGTGCCATCAGGGAGCGCTCCTACAATGAGCAGTTCTTC
CAIRERSYNEQFF
>-|TRBJ2-5|TRBV7-2|17|TRBD2
TGTGCCAGCAGCCCTCTCTTCGGGACTAGCGGAGGAGAGACCCAGTACTTC
CASSPLFGTSGGETQYF
>few|TRBJ2-3|TRBV2|14|TRBD2
TGTGCCAGCAGAGCGGGGGGGCCGATGGATACGCAGTATTTT
CASRAGGPMDTQYF
>few|TRBJ1-6|TRBV6-1|14|-
TGTGCCAGCAGCTCCAGGGTGCCTAATTCACCCCTCCACTTT
CASSSRVPNSPLHF
>-|TRBJ2-1|TRBV20-1|15|TRBD2
TGCAGTGCTATATCGGGACTAGCGGGAGGGGGTGAGCAGTTCTTC
CSAISGLAGGGEQFF
>-|TRBJ1-3|TRBV4-3|15|-
TGCGCCAGCAGCCAACTCGGGACTGCTGGAAACACCATATATTTT
CASSQLGTAGNTIYF
>-|TRBJ2-7|TRBV5-1|13|-
TGCGCCAGCAGCCGTAGAGAGGGATACGAGCAGTACTTC
CASSRREGYEQYF
>few|TRBJ1-1|TRBV29-1|13|-
TGCAGCGCCCTCTGGACGAGGAACACTGAAGCTTTCTTT
CSALWTRNTEAFF
>-|TRBJ2-3|TRBV7-8|18|TRBD2
TGTGCCAGCAGCATTACACGACTAGCGGGAGGGCCGGGAGATACGCAGTATTTT
CASSITRLAGGPGDTQYF
>-|TRBJ2-1|TRBV28|15|TRBD2
TGTGCCAGCAGTTTGGTAGGCGGGAGTAGGGATGAGCAGTTCTTC
CASSLVGGSRDEQFF
>few|TRBJ2-3|TRBV29-1|15|TRBD1
TGCAGCGTTGAGGGGGGACAGGGGGTGACAGATACGCAGTATTTT
CSVEGGQGVTDTQYF
>-|TRBJ2-1|TRBV11-2|18|-
TGTGCCAGCCGTGGAGGGCTTCTCAGGGGCTTTGGGGCCAATGAGCAGTTCTTC
CASRGGLLRGFGANEQFF
>few|TRBJ2-3|TRBV15|18|-
TGTGCCACCAGCAGACCGGGTATCGGGGTATCTAGCACAGATACGCAGTATTTT
CATSRPGIGVSSTDTQYF
>many|TRBJ2-4|TRBV12-3/TRBV12-4|15|TRBD2
TGTGCCAGCAGTGAGACGGGGGGGAAAAAAAACATTCAGTACTTC
CASSETGGKKNIQYF
>few|TRBJ2-1|TRBV3-1|17|TRBD2
TGTGCCAGCAGCCAAGTAAGAGCGGGAGGGTCCCGCAATGAGCAGTTCTTC
CASSQVRAGGSRNEQFF
>few|TRBJ2-7|TRBV20-1|15|TRBD2
TGCAGTGCTAGCCCTCGCGGGCGGGGGGGCGACGAGCAGTACTTC
CSASPRGRGGDEQYF
>few|TRBJ2-2|TRBV25-1|15|TRBD2
TGTGCCAGCAGTGCTAGCGGGGGCTACACCGGGGAGCTGTTTTTT
CASSASGGYTGELFF
>-|TRBJ1-5|TRBV6-1|14|-
TGTGCCAGCAGTCCCTTAATTGGCAATCAGCCCCAGCATTTT
CASSPLIGNQPQHF
>-|TRBJ2-7|TRBV12-3/TRBV12-4|13|TRBD1
TGTGCCAGCAGCAAGGGACAGACATACGAGCAGTACTTC
CASSKGQTYEQYF
>many|TRBJ2-7|TRBV12-3/TRBV12-4|13|-
TGTGCCAGCAGGGCAGGGAAATCCTACGAGCAGTACTTC
CASRAGKSYEQYF
>few|TRBJ2-7|TRBV7-2|12|-
TGTGCCAGCAGCCCCACAGGGAGGGAGCAGTACTTC
CASSPTGREQYF